This T cell receptor (beta chain) was sequenced in a study of cytomegalovirus exposure and HLA in healthy donors. Study observations and caveats: The authors later found TCR association rates varying by HLA locus, with DRB1 most and HLA-C fewest. In a later analysis, TCR beta V- and J-gene trimming was associated with a missense DCLRE1C variant.

Note on this clone: The antigen is undetermined.

V lost 2 bases, J lost 7 bases, and 8 bases lay in between. Looked up from germline, CDR1 is SGHTA and CDR2 is FQGNSA. The CDR3 is made up of 13 amino acids. With 60 Vbeta and 13 Jbeta primers, the PCR was carried out. Method: immunoSEQ multiplex PCR; TCRdb's copy keeps in-frame clones and lacks some. The table has 150,000 to 200,000 clones, 75% to 85% seen once. The sequence was obtained from a woman between 50 and 59 years old in good health and CMV-seronegative. The specimen sequenced was PBMCs. The chain links TRBV7-2 to TRBJ2-2; no clear D gene. The CDR3 region is CASSLLEIGELFF. In DNA form, the CDR3 reads TGTGCCAGCAGCTTATTAGAGATCGGGGAGCTGTTTTTT.